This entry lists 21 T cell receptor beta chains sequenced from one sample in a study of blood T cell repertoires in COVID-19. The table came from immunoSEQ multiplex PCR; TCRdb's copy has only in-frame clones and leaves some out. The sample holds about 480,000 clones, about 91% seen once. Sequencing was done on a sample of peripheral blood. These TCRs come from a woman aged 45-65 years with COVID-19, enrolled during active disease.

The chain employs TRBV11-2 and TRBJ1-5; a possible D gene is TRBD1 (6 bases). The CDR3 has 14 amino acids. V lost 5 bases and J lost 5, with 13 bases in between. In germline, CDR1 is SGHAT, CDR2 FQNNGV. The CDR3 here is CASSPGTSYQPQHF. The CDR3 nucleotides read TGTGCCAGCAGCCCGGGGACAAGTTATCAGCCCCAGCATTTT.

Here the CDR3 reads CATSDPMTGPAGYGYTF. The CDR3 coding sequence is TGTGCCACCAGTGATCCCATGACAGGCCCGGCGGGCTATGGCTACACCTTC. The chain has TRBV24-1 and TRBJ1-2; possibly TRBD1 for D (6 bases). V dropped 3 bases and J dropped 4 bases, with 20 bases sitting between them. CDR1 is KGHDR, CDR2 SFDVKD, per germline. The length of the CDR3 is 17 residues.

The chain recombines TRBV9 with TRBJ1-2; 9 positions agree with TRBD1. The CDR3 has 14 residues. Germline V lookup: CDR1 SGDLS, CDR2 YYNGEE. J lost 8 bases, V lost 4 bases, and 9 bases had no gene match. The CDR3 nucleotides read TGTGCCAGCAGCCCACAGGGGGCTAGGTCAGGCTACACCTTC. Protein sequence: CASSPQGARSGYTF.

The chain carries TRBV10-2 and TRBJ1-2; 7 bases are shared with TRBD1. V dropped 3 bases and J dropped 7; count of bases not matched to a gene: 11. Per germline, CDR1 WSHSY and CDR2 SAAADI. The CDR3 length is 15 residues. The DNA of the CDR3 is TGCGCCAGCAGTGAACCTTCAGGGGGTCGGCGTGGCTACACCTTC. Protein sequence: CASSEPSGGRRGYTF.

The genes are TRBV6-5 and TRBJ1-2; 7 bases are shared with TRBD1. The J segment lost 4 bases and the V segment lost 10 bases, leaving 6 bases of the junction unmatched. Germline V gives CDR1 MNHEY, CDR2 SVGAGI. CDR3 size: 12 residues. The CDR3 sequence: CATWDSPYGYTF. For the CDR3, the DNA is TGTGCCACATGGGACAGTCCCTATGGCTACACCTTC.

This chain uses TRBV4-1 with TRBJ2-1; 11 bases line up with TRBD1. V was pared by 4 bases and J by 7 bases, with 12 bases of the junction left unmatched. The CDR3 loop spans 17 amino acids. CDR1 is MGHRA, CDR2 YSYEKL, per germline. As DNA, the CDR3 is TGCGCCAGCAGCCCACCGGGGGGACAGGGGGTCGAAAATGAGCAGTTCTTC. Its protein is CASSPPGGQGVENEQFF.

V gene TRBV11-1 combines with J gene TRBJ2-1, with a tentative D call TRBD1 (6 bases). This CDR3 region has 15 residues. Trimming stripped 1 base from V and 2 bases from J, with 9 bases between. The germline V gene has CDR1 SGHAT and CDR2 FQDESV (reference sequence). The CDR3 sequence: CASSLVGGTYNEQFF. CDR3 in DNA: TGTGCCAGCAGCTTAGTTGGGGGCACCTACAATGAGCAGTTCTTC.

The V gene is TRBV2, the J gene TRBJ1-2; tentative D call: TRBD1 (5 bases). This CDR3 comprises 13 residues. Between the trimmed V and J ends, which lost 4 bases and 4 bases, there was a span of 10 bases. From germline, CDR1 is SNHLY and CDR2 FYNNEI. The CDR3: CASSVQVSYGYTF. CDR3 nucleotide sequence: TGTGCCAGCAGTGTACAGGTTAGCTATGGCTACACCTTC.

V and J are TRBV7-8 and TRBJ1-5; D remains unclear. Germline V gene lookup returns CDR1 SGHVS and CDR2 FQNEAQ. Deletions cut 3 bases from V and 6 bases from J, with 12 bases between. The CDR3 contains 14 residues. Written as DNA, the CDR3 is TGTGCCAGCAGCTTGAAGGGCGAGGGTCAGCCCCAGCATTTT. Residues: CASSLKGEGQPQHF.

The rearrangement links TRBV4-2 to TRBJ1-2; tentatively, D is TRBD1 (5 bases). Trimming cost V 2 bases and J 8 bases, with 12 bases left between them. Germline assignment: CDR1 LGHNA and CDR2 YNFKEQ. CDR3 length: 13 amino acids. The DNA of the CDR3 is TGTGCCAGCAGCCAAATCGTGGGGCAAGGCTACACCTTC. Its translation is CASSQIVGQGYTF.

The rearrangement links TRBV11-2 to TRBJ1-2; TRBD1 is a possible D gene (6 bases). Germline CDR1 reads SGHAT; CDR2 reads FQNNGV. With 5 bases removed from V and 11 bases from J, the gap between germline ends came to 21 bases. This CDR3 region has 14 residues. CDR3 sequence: CASSPRNRVIGYTF. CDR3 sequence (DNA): TGTGCCAGCAGCCCAAGGAACAGGGTAATAGGGTACACCTTC.

The CDR3 here is CSVVGGQGGTGELFF. CDR3 sequence (DNA): TGCAGCGTGGTGGGGGGACAGGGCGGCACCGGGGAGCTGTTTTTT. This chain connects TRBV29-1 to TRBJ2-2, with 9 bases identical to TRBD1. The CDR3 sequence is 15 residues long. The trim removed 6 bases at V and 4 bases at J, leaving 9 bases unmatched. Germline V lookup: CDR1 SQVTM, CDR2 ANQGSEA.

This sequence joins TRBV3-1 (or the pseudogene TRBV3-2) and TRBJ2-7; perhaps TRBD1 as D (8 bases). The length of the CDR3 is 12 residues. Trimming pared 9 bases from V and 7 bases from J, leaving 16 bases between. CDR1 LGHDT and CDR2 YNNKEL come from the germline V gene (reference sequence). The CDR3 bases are TGTGCCAGTTCAGGGGGCGGGAGTGAGCAGTACTTC. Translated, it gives CASSGGGSEQYF.

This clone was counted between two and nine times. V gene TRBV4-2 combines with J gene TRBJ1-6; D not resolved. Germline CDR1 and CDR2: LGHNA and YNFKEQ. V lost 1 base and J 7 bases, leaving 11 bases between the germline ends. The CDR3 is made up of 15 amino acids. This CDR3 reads CASSQVESSNSPLHF. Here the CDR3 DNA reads TGTGCCAGCAGCCAAGTAGAGAGTTCCAATTCACCCCTCCACTTT.

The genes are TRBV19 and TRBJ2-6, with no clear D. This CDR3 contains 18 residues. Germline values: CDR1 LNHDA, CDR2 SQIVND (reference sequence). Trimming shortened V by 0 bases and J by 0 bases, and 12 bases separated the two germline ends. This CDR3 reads CASSIDRSSSSGANVLTF. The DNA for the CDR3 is TGTGCCAGTAGTATAGATCGGAGTTCGAGCTCTGGGGCCAACGTCCTGACTTTC.

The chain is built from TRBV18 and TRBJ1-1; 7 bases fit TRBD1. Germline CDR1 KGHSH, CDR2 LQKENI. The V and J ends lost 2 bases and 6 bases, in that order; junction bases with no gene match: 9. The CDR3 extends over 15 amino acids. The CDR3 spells CASSPGGGADPEAFF. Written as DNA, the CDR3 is TGTGCCAGCTCACCAGGAGGGGGCGCAGATCCTGAAGCTTTCTTT. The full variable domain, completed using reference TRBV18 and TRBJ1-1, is NAGVMQNPRHLVRRRGQEARLRCSPMKGHSHVYWYRQLPEEGLKFMVYLQKENIIDESGMPKERFSAEFPKEGPSILRIQQVVRGDSAAYFCASSPGGGADPEAFFGQGTRLTVV.

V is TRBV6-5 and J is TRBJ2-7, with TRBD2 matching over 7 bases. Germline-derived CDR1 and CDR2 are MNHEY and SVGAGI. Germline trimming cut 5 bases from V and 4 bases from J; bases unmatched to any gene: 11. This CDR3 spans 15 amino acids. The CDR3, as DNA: TGTGCCAGCAGTACCTTAACGGGGGGATCATACGAGCAGTACTTC. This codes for CASSTLTGGSYEQYF.

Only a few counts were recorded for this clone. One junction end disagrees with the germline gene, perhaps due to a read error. The CDR3 loop reads CASSAAARF. The CDR3 nucleotides are TGTGCCAGCAGCGCCGCGGCCCGATTC. V and J are TRBV7-2 and TRBJ1-2; D remains ambiguous. This CDR3 is built from 9 residues. Germline CDR1 SGHTA, CDR2 FQGNSA.

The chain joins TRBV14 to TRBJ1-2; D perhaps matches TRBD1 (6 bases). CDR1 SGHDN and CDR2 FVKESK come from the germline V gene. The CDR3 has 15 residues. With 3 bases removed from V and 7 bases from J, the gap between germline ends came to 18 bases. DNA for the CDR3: TGTGCCAGCAGCCAGGGAACAGGGCGACCCGGTGGCTACACCTTC. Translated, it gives CASSQGTGRPGGYTF.

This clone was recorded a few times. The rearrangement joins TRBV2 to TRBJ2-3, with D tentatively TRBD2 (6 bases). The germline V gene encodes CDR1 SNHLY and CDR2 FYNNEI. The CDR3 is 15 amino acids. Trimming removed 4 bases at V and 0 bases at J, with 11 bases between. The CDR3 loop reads CASSAVRGSTDTQYF. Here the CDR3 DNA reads TGTGCCAGCAGTGCGGTGCGGGGAAGCACAGATACGCAGTATTTT.

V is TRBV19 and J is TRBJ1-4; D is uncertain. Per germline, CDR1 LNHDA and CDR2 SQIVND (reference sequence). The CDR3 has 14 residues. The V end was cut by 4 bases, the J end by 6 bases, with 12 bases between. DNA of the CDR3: TGTGCCAGTAGTACCCACGGGAGTTATGAAAAACTGTTTTTT. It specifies CASSTHGSYEKLFF.